This T cell receptor (beta chain) was profiled in a study of blood T cells in healthy people across ages. Trimming removed 3 bases from V and 0 bases from J; junction bases left unmatched: 10. The CDR3 loop spans 17 amino acids. Looked up from germline, CDR1 is SGHDN and CDR2 is FVKESK. Overall study findings and caveats: Comparison with aged donors showed that long-lived donors had more naive CD4+ cells and higher diversity.

PBMCs numbering at least 6 million were isolated per sample. Together with a sample-barcoded 5' primer, a J-beta primer mix was included in a second PCR lasting roughly 6 to 12 cycles. TCRdb analysed the 5' RACE reads with MiXCR anew, one entry per CDR3 protein. The sample yields hundreds of thousands of distinct CDR3 sequences, approximately 30% seen once. The sample holds a few counts of this clonotype. Its antigen is undetermined. The chain uses TRBV14 and TRBJ1-1, with 7 bases identical to TRBD1. Sample: blood. This TCR came from a woman at least 80 years old in good health. The CDR3 is CASSQRKPGTVNTEAFF. The DNA for the CDR3 is TGTGCCAGCAGCCAGAGGAAACCGGGGACAGTGAACACTGAAGCTTTCTTT.